One and the same sample provided the 3 T cell receptor beta chains below, sequenced in a study of tumor-infiltrating lymphocytes in oesophageal squamous cell carcinoma. One entry per CDR3 protein, called by TCRdb with MiXCR from the PCR reads. This sample has about 21,000 distinct CDR3 sequences, with 35% to 45% found just once. The sample was esophageal tumor tissue. The receptor set was obtained from a male donor with esophageal squamous cell carcinoma.

This clonotype is labeled large. This sequence joins TRBV6-1 and TRBJ2-1; 8 positions agree with TRBD2. Germline CDR1 reads MNHNS; CDR2 reads SASEGT. V gave up 8 bases and J gave up 7 bases; unmatched junction bases: 7. The CDR3 covers 13 residues. The CDR3 DNA sequence: TGTGCCAGCTCCGGGGGGGCCGATAATGAGCAGTTCTTC. This sequence encodes CASSGGADNEQFF.

Ten or more counts support this clonotype. The genes are TRBV28 and TRBJ2-6, with D uncertain. CDR1 is MDHEN and CDR2 is SYDVKM in the germline V gene. Trimming removed 5 bases from V and 0 bases from J, with 8 bases in between. The CDR3 totals 15 residues. The CDR3: CASSPHSSGANVLTF. The CDR3, as DNA: TGTGCCAGCAGTCCTCATAGCTCTGGGGCCAACGTCCTGACTTTC.

The V and J genes are TRBV19 and TRBJ1-3; no clear D. Germline values: CDR1 LNHDA, CDR2 SQIVND (reference sequence). Trimming shortened V by 5 bases and J by 0 bases, and 8 bases separated the two germline ends. This CDR3 has 14 residues. The CDR3 is CASSLANSGNTIYF. Written as DNA, the CDR3 is TGTGCCAGTAGTTTGGCGAACTCTGGAAACACCATATATTTT.